Presented here are 17 T cell receptor beta chains from one specimen sequenced in a study of radiotherapy plus CTLA-4 blockade in lung cancer. TCRdb's copy holds only in-frame clones and misses some; the assay was immunoSEQ multiplex PCR. The profile shows fewer than 150,000 clones, 75% to 80% of them singletons. Material: peripheral blood, obtained from a patient treated with radiotherapy plus ipilimumab. The receptor source for this set is a human donor with non-small cell lung cancer who had a partial response to radiotherapy plus ipilimumab.

The V gene is TRBV2, the J gene TRBJ1-2; 10 bases are a match to TRBD1. CDR3 size: 15 residues. The germline V gene has CDR1 SNHLY and CDR2 FYNNEI. With V trimmed by 4 bases and J by 6 bases, 8 bases remained unmatched. The CDR3 here is CASSGQGDRGHGYTF. The CDR3 DNA reads TGTGCCAGCAGTGGCCAGGGTGACAGGGGGCATGGCTACACCTTC.

The J gene is TRBJ1-1, the V gene TRBV7-9; TRBD1 might be the D (6 bases). The V gene's germline CDR1 is SEHNR and CDR2 FQNEAQ (reference sequence). This CDR3 comprises 13 residues. V lost 1 base and J lost 6, with 9 bases in between. The CDR3 loop reads CASSLGSGAEAFF. CDR3 DNA: TGTGCCAGCAGCTTAGGGTCAGGGGCTGAAGCTTTCTTT.

With regard to this clone: This sample also contains other DNA sequences that code for the same CDR3. The J gene is TRBJ1-5, the V gene TRBV30, with TRBD1 as a possible D gene (6 bases). Germline lookup yields CDR1 GTSNPN and CDR2 SVGIG (reference sequence). There are 15 residues in the CDR3. Trimming removed 0 bases from V and 1 base from J, with 10 bases in between. CDR3 in DNA: TGTGCCTGGAGTGTCCCAGGGGACAGCAATCAGCCCCAGCATTTT. Translating gives CAWSVPGDSNQPQHF.

V usage is TRBV14 and J usage is TRBJ2-1, with 14 bases aligning to TRBD2. The V gene end was trimmed by 1 base and the J gene end by 14 bases; junction bases not matched to a gene: 4. The CDR3 is 14 residues long. The germline gives CDR1 SGHDN, CDR2 FVKESK. The CDR3 loop reads CASSQVTSGRAEFF. As DNA, the CDR3 is TGTGCCAGCAGCCAAGTGACTAGCGGGAGGGCCGAGTTCTTC.

The rearrangement joins TRBV28 to TRBJ2-3; TRBD1 matches at 7 bases. Trimming removed 3 bases from V and 1 base from J; junction bases left unmatched: 10. The CDR3 has 17 amino acids. Germline V gene lookup returns CDR1 MDHEN and CDR2 SYDVKM. The CDR3 sequence: CASSFSGQEIRTDTQYF. CDR3 bases: TGTGCCAGCAGTTTCTCTGGACAGGAGATACGCACAGATACGCAGTATTTT.

The chain employs TRBV28 and TRBJ1-2, with D perhaps TRBD1 (6 bases). The CDR3 length is 15 residues. The V gene lost 6 bases and the J gene lost 2 bases, with 16 bases spanning the gap. CDR1 is MDHEN and CDR2 is SYDVKM in the germline V gene. CDR3 nucleotides: TGTGCCAGCAGCCCATACAGGGTTCGGAACTATGGCTACACCTTC. Encoded protein: CASSPYRVRNYGYTF.

This chain joins TRBV28 and TRBJ1-2, with a weak D call TRBD1 (6 bases). The CDR3 has 18 residues. Germline CDR1 reads MDHEN; CDR2 reads SYDVKM. V lost 3 bases to trimming and J lost 0 bases, with 20 bases between them. The CDR3 loop is CASSFPPLDSHANYGYTF. The CDR3 region has the DNA TGTGCCAGCAGTTTCCCCCCCCTGGACAGCCACGCTAACTATGGCTACACCTTC.

The J gene is TRBJ2-1, the V gene TRBV19, with TRBD1 identical over 7 bases. Trimming took 1 base from V and 6 from J; bases not matched to a gene: 0. This CDR3 comprises 13 residues. In germline, CDR1 is LNHDA, CDR2 SQIVND (reference sequence). The CDR3 reads CASSIGQGNEQFF. As DNA, the CDR3 is TGTGCCAGTAGTATAGGACAGGGCAATGAGCAGTTCTTC.

With regard to this clone: Other DNA sequences of this sample code for an identical CDR3. The rearrangement uses TRBV20-1 and TRBJ2-7, with D perhaps TRBD2 (7 bases). Germline CDR1 and CDR2: DFQATT and SNEGSKA (reference sequence). The V end was cut by 4 bases, the J end by 6 bases, with 10 bases between. The length of the CDR3 is 11 residues. The CDR3 nucleotides are TGCAGTGCTAAAGGGGGGGGCGAGCAGTACGTC. It translates to CSAKGGGEQYV.

This clone was seen a handful of times. V is TRBV6-6 and J is TRBJ2-3, with TRBD1 as a possible D gene (7 bases). This CDR3 spans 15 amino acids. Trimming removed 7 bases from V and 4 bases from J, with 18 bases in between. The germline V gene encodes CDR1 MNHNY and CDR2 SVGAGI (reference sequence). In DNA, the CDR3 is TGTGCCAGCAAAGTAACCCAGGGGGGTTCAGATACGCAGTATTTT. This sequence encodes CASKVTQGGSDTQYF.

This chain links TRBV7-9 with TRBJ2-3; no clear D gene. With 2 bases removed from V and 1 base from J, the gap between germline ends came to 7 bases. The V gene's germline CDR1 is SEHNR and CDR2 FQNEAQ (reference sequence). This CDR3 is built from 14 residues. Written as DNA, the CDR3 is TGTGCCAGCAGCTTACGTGGAGGCACAGATACGCAGTATTTT. Translating gives CASSLRGGTDTQYF.

The chain uses TRBV11-2 and TRBJ2-7; 7 bases line up with TRBD1. This CDR3 comprises 14 residues. Looked up from germline, CDR1 is SGHAT and CDR2 is FQNNGV. After removal of 6 bases from V and 7 bases from J, the junction contained 12 bases not matched to a gene. The CDR3 loop reads CASRLGQPTGEQYF. For the CDR3, the DNA is TGTGCCAGCAGGCTGGGACAGCCTACGGGGGAGCAGTACTTC.

The J gene is TRBJ2-1, the V gene TRBV19; tentative D call: TRBD2 (5 bases). CDR3 size: 13 residues. In germline, CDR1 is LNHDA, CDR2 SQIVND (reference sequence). The V gene lost 4 bases and the J gene lost 9 bases, with 13 bases spanning the gap. The chain's CDR3 is CASSKGHAGEQFF. CDR3 in DNA: TGTGCCAGTAGTAAAGGTCACGCGGGTGAGCAGTTCTTC.

The J gene is TRBJ2-2, the V gene TRBV7-8; 8 positions agree with TRBD2. Germline loops: CDR1 SGHVS, CDR2 FQNEAQ. The CDR3 loop spans 17 amino acids. V lost 4 bases and J lost 0; bases outside the gene matches: 7. The CDR3 protein is CASSSQAGAPNTGELFF. CDR3 coding DNA: TGTGCCAGCAGCTCTCAAGCGGGAGCCCCGAACACCGGGGAGCTGTTTTTT.

The chain joins TRBV28 to TRBJ2-3, with a weak D call TRBD1 (5 bases). V was trimmed by 5 bases and J by 12 bases, leaving 9 bases between them. Germline V gene data show CDR1 as MDHEN and CDR2 as SYDVKM. The CDR3 covers 10 residues. The CDR3 protein is CASSGRTQYF. CDR3 in DNA: TGTGCCAGCAGTGGCCGGACACAGTATTTT.

The V call is TRBV5-1, the J call TRBJ2-3, with 11 bases lining up with TRBD2. CDR1 SGHRS and CDR2 YFSETQ come from the germline V gene. The trim removed 4 bases at V and 4 bases at J, leaving 5 bases unmatched. The length of the CDR3 is 15 residues. CDR3: CASSITSGSADTQYF. The CDR3 region has the DNA TGCGCCAGCAGCATAACTAGCGGGAGTGCAGATACGCAGTATTTT.

This clone was counted a few times. The chain's CDR3 is CASSLPGTGSYEQYF. In nucleotides, the CDR3 is TGTGCCAGCAGTCTTCCCGGGACAGGGTCCTACGAGCAGTACTTC. The chain links TRBV28 to TRBJ2-7; 9 bases map to TRBD1. The V gene's germline CDR1 is MDHEN and CDR2 SYDVKM. V lost 5 bases and J lost 1; bases outside the gene matches: 6. The CDR3 is 15 residues long. Combining the CDR3 with reference TRBV28 and TRBJ2-7 gives the whole variable domain DVKVTQSSRYLVKRTGEKVFLECVQDMDHENMFWYRQDPGLGLRLIYFSYDVKMKEKGDIPEGYSVSREKKERFSLILESASTNQTSMYLCASSLPGTGSYEQYFGPGTRLTVT.